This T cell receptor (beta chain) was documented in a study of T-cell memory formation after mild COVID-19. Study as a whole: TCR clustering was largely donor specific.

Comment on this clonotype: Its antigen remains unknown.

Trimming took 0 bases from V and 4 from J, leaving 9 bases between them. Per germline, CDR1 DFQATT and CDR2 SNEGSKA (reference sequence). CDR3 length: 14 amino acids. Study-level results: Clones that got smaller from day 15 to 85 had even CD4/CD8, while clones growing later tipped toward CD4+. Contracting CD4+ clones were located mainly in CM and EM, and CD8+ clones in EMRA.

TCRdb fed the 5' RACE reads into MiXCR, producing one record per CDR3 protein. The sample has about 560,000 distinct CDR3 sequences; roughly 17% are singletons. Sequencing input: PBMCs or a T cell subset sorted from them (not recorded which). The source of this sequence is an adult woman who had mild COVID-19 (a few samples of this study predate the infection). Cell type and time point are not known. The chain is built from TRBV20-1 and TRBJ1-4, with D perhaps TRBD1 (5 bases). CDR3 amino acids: CSARDLRVNEKLFF. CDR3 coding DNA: TGCAGTGCTAGAGATCTCAGGGTTAATGAAAAACTGTTTTTT.